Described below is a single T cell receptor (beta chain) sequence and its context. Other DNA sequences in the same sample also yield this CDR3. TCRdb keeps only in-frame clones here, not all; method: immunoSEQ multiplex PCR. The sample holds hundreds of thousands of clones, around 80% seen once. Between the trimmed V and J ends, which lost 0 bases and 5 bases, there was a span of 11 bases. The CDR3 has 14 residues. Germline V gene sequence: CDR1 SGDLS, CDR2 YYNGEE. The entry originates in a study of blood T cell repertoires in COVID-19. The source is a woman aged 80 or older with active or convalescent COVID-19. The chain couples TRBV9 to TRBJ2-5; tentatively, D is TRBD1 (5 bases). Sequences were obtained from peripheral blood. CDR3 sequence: CASSVAGAEETQYF. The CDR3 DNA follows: TGTGCCAGCAGCGTAGCTGGGGCTGAGGAGACCCAGTACTTC.